These 12 T cell receptor beta chains share one sample of origin, sequenced in a study of patients and donors after allogeneic stem cell transplantation. TCRdb used MiXCR to reprocess the RT-PCR reads, holding one entry per CDR3 protein. The table lists approximately 410,000 distinct CDR3 sequences, approximately 16% of them singletons. Sequenced material: blood, either unsorted or a sorted T cell fraction (not recorded which). Receptors originate from a human donor who was either an allogeneic HSCT recipient or a stem cell or donor lymphocyte infusion donor (not recorded which). It is not recorded whose cells these are; they may come from a transplant donor.

This clonotype was seen many times. The chain couples TRBV12-3 or TRBV12-4 to TRBJ1-2; tentatively, D is TRBD1 (6 bases). CDR3 length: 15 residues. V was clipped by 1 base and J by 0 bases, with 9 bases between them. CDR3 DNA: TGTGCCAGCAGTTTAGGACAGGCACCTAACTATGGCTACACCTTC. It encodes CASSLGQAPNYGYTF.

In DNA, the CDR3 is TGTGCCAGCTCACCACAGGGGTCCGGGGGCGACGAGCAGTACTTC. Residues: CASSPQGSGGDEQYF. The rearrangement links TRBV18 to TRBJ2-7; D possibly uses TRBD1 or TRBD2 (6 bases each). Trimming took 1 base from V and 5 from J, leaving 15 bases between them. The CDR3 sequence is 15 residues long. From germline, CDR1 is KGHSH and CDR2 LQKENI.

This clonotype was found a few times. J is TRBJ2-2 and V is TRBV20-1; tentatively, D is TRBD1 (5 bases). CDR1 DFQATT and CDR2 SNEGSKA come from the germline V gene (reference sequence). Deletions cut 4 bases from V and 5 bases from J, with 8 bases between. The CDR3 spans 12 residues. DNA of the CDR3: TGCAGTGCTACAAAGGGGACCGGGGAGCTGTTTTTT. It encodes CSATKGTGELFF.

The genes are TRBV7-3 and TRBJ2-2; 7 bases agree with TRBD2. V shed 5 bases and J 6 bases; nucleotides not matched to a gene: 6. Germline V gene data show CDR1 as SGHTA and CDR2 as FQGTGA. The CDR3 runs to 14 residues. For the CDR3, the DNA is TGTGCCAGCAGCCAATTCGCGGGGGCCGGGGAGCTGTTTTTT. This gives the protein CASSQFAGAGELFF.

The chain links TRBV6-2 or TRBV6-3 to TRBJ2-2; possibly TRBD2 for D (5 bases). From germline, CDR1 is MNHEY and CDR2 SVGEGT. Between the trimmed V and J ends, which lost 5 bases and 0 bases, there was a span of 13 bases. The CDR3 extends over 16 amino acids. CDR3: CASSMLAGTNTGELFF. The CDR3 coding sequence is TGTGCCAGCAGTATGTTAGCCGGGACGAACACCGGGGAGCTGTTTTTT.

The V gene is TRBV15, the J gene TRBJ1-5; 7 bases align to TRBD1. V shed 1 base and J 3 bases; nucleotides not matched to a gene: 9. CDR1 and CDR2 from the germline V gene are LNHNV and YYDKDF (reference sequence). The CDR3 runs to 17 residues. The CDR3 DNA reads TGTGCCACCAGCAGAGTTGACAGGGTGGGGGTCAATCAGCCCCAGCATTTT. Its protein is CATSRVDRVGVNQPQHF.

The chain recombines TRBV4-3 with TRBJ1-2, with D possibly TRBD1 on 5 matching bases. This CDR3 has 16 residues. Trimming cost V 0 bases and J 2 bases, with 13 bases left between them. Germline lookup yields CDR1 LGHNA and CDR2 YSLEER. The CDR3 DNA sequence: TGCGCCAGCAGCCAAGAGGGGCCCCCGGTCAACTATGGCTACACCTTC. Translated: CASSQEGPPVNYGYTF.

The chain recombines TRBV11-2 with TRBJ2-1; 12 bases are a match to TRBD2. V trimming: 4 bases; J trimming: 7 bases; junction bases outside the gene matches: 8. Germline V gene data show CDR1 as SGHAT and CDR2 as FQNNGV. CDR3 length: 16 amino acids. CDR3 in amino acids: CASSSLAGGPGNEQFF. The CDR3 coding sequence is TGTGCCAGCAGCTCCCTAGCGGGAGGGCCGGGGAATGAGCAGTTCTTC.

The gene calls are TRBV15 and TRBJ1-4; 8 bases agree with TRBD1. The CDR3 loop spans 15 amino acids. Germline CDR1 reads LNHNV; CDR2 reads YYDKDF (reference sequence). J was trimmed by 7 bases and V by 4 bases; bases with no gene match: 8. CDR3 coding DNA: TGTGCCACCAGCAACCGACAGGGGAGTTTTGAAAAACTGTTTTTT. Its protein product is CATSNRQGSFEKLFF.

J is TRBJ2-1 and V is TRBV2; 9 bases map to TRBD2. The germline V gene has CDR1 SNHLY and CDR2 FYNNEI. The CDR3 consists of 15 residues. J lost 9 bases, V lost 1 base, and 7 bases had no gene match. CDR3 residues: CASSEGRGGASEQFF. Here the CDR3 DNA reads TGTGCCAGCAGTGAAGGGCGCGGGGGGGCCAGTGAGCAGTTCTTC.

The chain is built from TRBV7-2 and TRBJ1-2; D remains unclear. Germline-derived CDR1 and CDR2 are SGHTA and FQGNSA. V was shortened by 6 bases and J by 8 bases, with 16 bases between the two germline ends. CDR3 size: 13 residues. CDR3 sequence (DNA): TGTGCCAGCAGGAAAGCTGAAGTTGGGGGCTACACCTTC. Its protein product is CASRKAEVGGYTF.

In this sample, this clonotype turned up a few times. The chain links TRBV3-1 to TRBJ2-3, with D hard to call. V was pared by 6 bases and J by 9 bases, with 10 bases between. The CDR3 has 11 amino acids. Germline CDR1 reads LGHDT; CDR2 reads YNNKEL (reference sequence). In DNA, the CDR3 is TGTGCCAGCAGTTGGGTAGACACGCAGTATTTT. Amino acids: CASSWVDTQYF.